This T cell receptor beta chain came from a study of cytomegalovirus exposure and HLA in healthy donors. Overall study results and limits: A later analysis reported that several of the most significant clusters appeared to be linked to common viral pathogens, among them Epstein-Barr virus.

A word on this clone: Its antigen remains unidentified.

V lost 0 bases, J lost 8 bases, and 12 bases lay in between. CDR3 length equals 15 residues. Germline V lookup: CDR1 SGHNT, CDR2 YYREEE (reference sequence). Use of 60 Vbeta and 13 Jbeta primers characterized the PCR. Clones were read by immunoSEQ multiplex PCR, and TCRdb kept only the in-frame ones, dropping some. The table shows approximately 300,000 clones, with roughly 86% occurring only once. Whereas donors were nominally healthy upon sampling, unrecorded immune exposures were probable. The receptor comes from a woman between 40 and 50 years old in good health and CMV-seropositive. The source material was PBMCs. The V call is TRBV5-4, the J call TRBJ1-6, with D possibly matching TRBD1 (5 bases). CDR3 in amino acids: CASSLGGRMDSPLHF. The DNA for the CDR3 is TGTGCCAGCAGCTTGGGGGGCCGGATGGATTCACCCCTCCACTTT.